A single sample is the source of the 18 T cell receptor beta chains below, sequenced in a study of blood T cell repertoires in COVID-19. TCRdb keeps only in-frame clones here, not all; method: immunoSEQ multiplex PCR. The sample records nearly 400,000 clones, roughly 86% being singletons. Sequenced input: PBMCs or T cells enriched from blood (not recorded which). The receptor source for this set is a woman in her twenties or thirties who had recovered from COVID-19.

For the CDR3, the DNA is TGTGCCAGCAGTGAAGCCCAGGGACTACCCTACGAGCAGTACTTC. It is translated as CASSEAQGLPYEQYF. The chain links TRBV2 to TRBJ2-7; TRBD2 aligns across 7 bases. This CDR3 has 15 amino acids. The ends lost 0 bases at V and 2 bases at J; junction bases unmatched: 4. Germline CDR1 SNHLY, CDR2 FYNNEI.

This clone was observed a handful of times. V and J are TRBV15 and TRBJ2-1, with 7 bases identical to TRBD1. The length of the CDR3 is 15 residues. V lost 1 base and J lost 7; bases outside the gene matches: 7. Germline assignment: CDR1 LNHNV and CDR2 YYDKDF (reference sequence). The DNA for the CDR3 is TGTGCCACCAGCAGAGGACAGGGTAGTAGTAATGAGCAGTTCTTC. Translating gives CATSRGQGSSNEQFF.

The chain couples TRBV12-5 to TRBJ2-1, with D maybe TRBD2 (6 bases). The V gene lost 1 base and the J gene lost 7 bases, with 11 bases spanning the gap. This CDR3 region has 14 residues. The germline CDR1 and CDR2 sequences are LGHNT and FRNRAP. CDR3 nucleotides: TGTGCTAGTGGTTTGGGTCCGGGGGTGAATGAGCAGTTCTTC. The encoded protein is CASGLGPGVNEQFF.

The J gene is TRBJ2-1, the V gene TRBV18, with TRBD1 matching over 8 bases. Germline V gene sequence: CDR1 KGHSH, CDR2 LQKENI. V gave up 3 bases and J gave up 0 bases; unmatched junction bases: 4. The CDR3 extends over 16 amino acids. The chain's CDR3 is CASSPKQGDSYNEQFF. DNA of the CDR3: TGTGCCAGCTCACCGAAACAGGGGGACTCCTACAATGAGCAGTTCTTC.

The chain recombines TRBV18 with TRBJ2-5; TRBD2 aligns across 8 bases. The ends lost 1 base at V and 5 bases at J; junction bases unmatched: 9. Germline V gene lookup returns CDR1 KGHSH and CDR2 LQKENI. The CDR3 has 16 amino acids. The CDR3 loop reads CASSPLPAGDGETQYF. The DNA for the CDR3 is TGTGCCAGCTCACCACTCCCAGCGGGAGACGGGGAGACCCAGTACTTC. Full variable domain (remainder filled in from reference TRBV18 and TRBJ2-5): NAGVMQNPRHLVRRRGQEARLRCSPMKGHSHVYWYRQLPEEGLKFMVYLQKENIIDESGMPKERFSAEFPKEGPSILRIQQVVRGDSAAYFCASSPLPAGDGETQYFGPGTRLLVL.

The chain employs TRBV10-2 and TRBJ2-1; perhaps TRBD1 as D (6 bases). The V gene lost 9 bases and the J gene lost 0 bases, with 12 bases spanning the gap. Germline V CDR1 and CDR2: WSHSY, SAAADI. The CDR3 length is 14 residues. The CDR3 reads CASLGQPSYNEQFF. CDR3 DNA: TGCGCCAGTTTAGGACAGCCCTCCTACAATGAGCAGTTCTTC.

The V gene is TRBV6-2 or TRBV6-3, the J gene TRBJ2-4; 10 bases are a match to TRBD1. CDR3 length: 15 amino acids. Germline V gene sequence: CDR1 MNHEY, CDR2 SVGEGT. J was trimmed by 1 base and V by 5 bases; bases with no gene match: 2. CDR3 in amino acids: CASSRGQGAKNIQYF. The CDR3 DNA follows: TGTGCCAGCAGTCGGGGACAGGGGGCCAAAAACATTCAGTACTTC.

The V call is TRBV3-1 (or the pseudogene TRBV3-2), the J call TRBJ1-2, with 8 bases aligning to TRBD1. The CDR3 is 18 residues long. Trimming at V came to 0 bases and at J to 3 bases, leaving 12 bases not matched to a gene. Per the germline V gene, CDR1 is LGHDT and CDR2 is YNNKEL (reference sequence). In DNA, the CDR3 is TGTGCCAGCAGCCAAGATATTGGACAGGGAGTCGCTCACTATGGCTACACCTTC. It yields the protein CASSQDIGQGVAHYGYTF.

The V call is TRBV29-1, the J call TRBJ1-6; tentative D call: TRBD1 (6 bases). Germline lookup yields CDR1 SQVTM and CDR2 ANQGSEA. This CDR3 is 13 amino acids long. V was clipped by 7 bases and J by 9 bases, with 16 bases between them. CDR3 loop: CSATQGSGSPLHF. The CDR3 DNA is TGCAGCGCCACCCAGGGGAGCGGTTCACCCCTCCACTTT. Full variable domain (rest looked up from reference TRBV29-1 and TRBJ1-6): SAVISQKPSRDICQRGTSLTIQCQVDSQVTMMFWYRQQPGQSLTLIATANQGSEATYESGFVIDKFPISRPNLTFSTLTVSNMSPEDSSIYLCSATQGSGSPLHFGNGTRLTVT.

The rearrangement uses TRBV15 and TRBJ2-2; 8 positions match TRBD2. In germline, CDR1 is LNHNV, CDR2 YYDKDF (reference sequence). The CDR3 spans 15 residues. The V and J ends lost 6 bases and 5 bases, in that order; junction bases with no gene match: 8. The CDR3, as DNA: TGTGCCACCAGAGGTAGCGGGACGGGAACCGGGGAGCTGTTTTTT. Amino acid sequence: CATRGSGTGTGELFF.

The genes are TRBV12-3 or TRBV12-4 and TRBJ2-7; D may be TRBD1 (6 bases). The length of the CDR3 is 13 residues. The V and J ends lost 3 bases and 5 bases respectively, with 11 bases between them. The CDR3 protein is CASSLDRHDEQYF. The DNA of the CDR3 is TGTGCCAGCAGTTTGGACAGACACGACGAGCAGTACTTC.

V gene TRBV29-1 combines with J gene TRBJ2-3; D uncertain. The CDR3 has 13 residues. Per the germline V gene, CDR1 is SQVTM and CDR2 is ANQGSEA. Between the trimmed V and J ends, which lost 7 bases and 0 bases, there was a span of 11 bases. CDR3 protein: CSAAELSTDTQYF. The DNA of the CDR3 is TGCAGCGCCGCGGAACTGAGCACAGATACGCAGTATTTT.

The V call is TRBV14, the J call TRBJ1-2; D remains ambiguous. The germline V gene encodes CDR1 SGHDN and CDR2 FVKESK. This CDR3 has 12 residues. V shed 2 bases and J shed 4 bases, with 5 bases lying between them. The CDR3 bases are TGTGCCAGCAGCCAAAATCTCTATGGCTACACCTTC. Its translation is CASSQNLYGYTF. Based on the CDR3 plus reference TRBV14 and TRBJ1-2, the full variable domain is EAGVTQFPSHSVIEKGQTVTLRCDPISGHDNLYWYRRVMGKEIKFLLHFVKESKQDESGMPNNRFLAERTGGTYSTLKVQPAELEDSGVYFCASSQNLYGYTFGSGTRLTVV.

The table lists this clone with a count of one. This chain links TRBV9 with TRBJ2-7, with 7 bases that match TRBD2. Germline assignment: CDR1 SGDLS and CDR2 YYNGEE. Losses at the gene ends were 1 base for V and 3 bases for J; bases not matched to a gene: 7. This CDR3 spans 15 amino acids. In DNA, the CDR3 is TGTGCCAGCAGCGTAAGTGCTAGCGGAGGCTACGAGCAGTACTTC. It specifies CASSVSASGGYEQYF.

This clone was detected once. V and J are TRBV2 and TRBJ1-5; perhaps TRBD1 as D (5 bases). V was shortened by 3 bases and J by 5 bases, with 14 bases between the two germline ends. Germline V CDR1 and CDR2: SNHLY, FYNNEI. The CDR3 consists of 15 residues. This CDR3 is CASSELRAHHQPQHF. As DNA, the CDR3 is TGTGCCAGCAGTGAGCTCAGGGCCCACCATCAGCCCCAGCATTTT.

J is TRBJ2-7 and V is TRBV19, with D unresolved. The germline CDR1 and CDR2 sequences are LNHDA and SQIVND (reference sequence). V lost 6 bases to trimming and J lost 0 bases, with 9 bases between them. The CDR3 covers 13 residues. Here the CDR3 reads CASSPGNSYEQYF. CDR3 bases: TGTGCCAGTAGCCCAGGAAACTCCTACGAGCAGTACTTC.

V gene TRBV4-1 combines with J gene TRBJ2-7, with TRBD1 identical over 7 bases. The junction had 15 bases not matched to a gene; V was cut back by 0 bases and J by 4 bases. Germline V gene data show CDR1 as MGHRA and CDR2 as YSYEKL. This CDR3 has 18 residues. The CDR3 region has the DNA TGCGCCAGCAGCCAAGATCTTCTAGGAAGACAGGGAGTATACGAGCAGTACTTC. Protein sequence: CASSQDLLGRQGVYEQYF.

This chain joins TRBV12-5 and TRBJ1-6; a possible D gene is TRBD1 (6 bases). Germline V lookup: CDR1 LGHNT, CDR2 FRNRAP. With 8 bases removed from V and 6 bases from J, the gap between germline ends came to 14 bases. The length of the CDR3 is 14 residues. The CDR3 DNA reads TGTGCTAGTACAGGGCTAATAGGTAATTCACCCCTCCACTTT. Encoded protein: CASTGLIGNSPLHF.